The next 27 T cell receptor beta chains were all read from a single sample in a study of T cells in Graves' hyperthyroidism and ophthalmopathy. The CDR3 regions of TCR beta were amplified from RNA transcripts. HTBI primers were the set used in a first-round RT-PCR of the TCR CDR3. Each CDR3 protein is one row after TCRdb ran MiXCR on the multiplex PCR reads. The table has about 480,000 distinct CDR3 sequences, about an eighth seen once. Sequencing was carried out using blood. These receptors were collected from a woman between 18 and 29 years old with Graves' hyperthyroidism.

Here the CDR3 DNA reads TGTGCCACCCCCCGGACACCCCTCTCCTACAATGAGCAGTTCTTC. This gives the protein CATPRTPLSYNEQFF. The J gene is TRBJ2-1, the V gene TRBV24-1; D possibly corresponds to TRBD1 (5 bases). This CDR3 contains 15 residues. V was shortened by 9 bases and J by 0 bases, with 14 bases between the two germline ends. Per germline, CDR1 KGHDR and CDR2 SFDVKD.

This clonotype was detected many times. This chain connects TRBV27 to TRBJ2-7; a weak D match, TRBD1 (6 bases). The CDR3 is made up of 14 amino acids. The germline gives CDR1 MNHEY, CDR2 SMNVEV (reference sequence). Between the trimmed V and J ends, which lost 6 bases and 5 bases, there was a span of 17 bases. The CDR3 spells CASSRGVFIDEQYF. The CDR3 region has the DNA TGTGCCAGCAGCAGGGGAGTTTTTATCGACGAGCAGTACTTC.

This clonotype was found many times. The chain recombines TRBV19 with TRBJ1-5; a possible D gene is TRBD1 (5 bases). The V gene's germline CDR1 is LNHDA and CDR2 SQIVND (reference sequence). The CDR3 runs 14 residues. V dropped 7 bases and J dropped 0 bases, with 10 bases sitting between them. Here the CDR3 reads CASMRTNSNQPQHF. CDR3 DNA sequence: TGTGCCAGTATGAGGACAAATAGCAATCAGCCCCAGCATTTT.

This clonotype was seen ten or more times. The J gene is TRBJ2-2, the V gene TRBV9, with TRBD2 matching over 8 bases. Germline CDR1 is SGDLS and CDR2 is YYNGEE. Unmatched junction bases numbered 4, after V lost 0 bases and J lost 3 bases. CDR3 length equals 16 residues. The CDR3 DNA follows: TGTGCCAGCAGCGTAGGGCGGGGGGCGGACACCGGGGAGCTGTTTTTT. Protein product: CASSVGRGADTGELFF.

In its sample, this clonotype was seen many times. This CDR3 is CASSLGQGRLHTEAFF. The DNA for the CDR3 is TGTGCCAGCAGTTTGGGACAGGGGAGGTTGCACACTGAAGCTTTCTTT. The chain employs TRBV12-3 or TRBV12-4 and TRBJ1-1; 10 bases line up with TRBD1. V dropped 3 bases and J dropped 3; count of bases not matched to a gene: 7. This CDR3 is 16 amino acids long.

Regarding this clonotype: A much bigger clone sits one base away, suggesting this may be a read error. This CDR3 is CASSQSDSNEKLFF. The CDR3 DNA follows: TGCGCCAGCAGCCAAAGTGACAGTAATGAAAAACTGTTTTTT. The V and J genes are TRBV4-1 and TRBJ1-4; D perhaps matches TRBD1 (5 bases). CDR3 length: 14 amino acids. The V gene lost 2 bases and the J gene lost 4 bases, with 8 bases spanning the gap. Germline V gene sequence: CDR1 MGHRA, CDR2 YSYEKL.

Many counts were recorded for this clonotype. The rearrangement joins TRBV5-1 to TRBJ1-5, with 9 bases fitting TRBD1. The CDR3 totals 15 residues. V dropped 0 bases and J dropped 6; count of bases not matched to a gene: 4. Germline V gives CDR1 SGHRS, CDR2 YFSETQ. CDR3 nucleotide sequence: TGCGCCAGCAGCTTGGGGGGACAGGGCGGTCAGCCCCAGCATTTT. The encoded protein is CASSLGGQGGQPQHF.

The chain uses TRBV5-1 and TRBJ1-2; 8 bases are shared with TRBD1. Trimming cost V 4 bases and J 5 bases; bases outside gene matches: 13. The CDR3 is 16 amino acids. Germline CDR1 reads SGHRS; CDR2 reads YFSETQ. CDR3 in DNA: TGCGCCAGCAGCCTTGGGACAGGCATAAAAATTTATGGCTACACCTTC. This sequence encodes CASSLGTGIKIYGYTF.

In its sample, this clonotype was seen many times. The chain combines TRBV27 with TRBJ1-2; D is unresolved. V gave up 0 bases and J gave up 8 bases, with 13 bases separating them. Germline V gene data show CDR1 as MNHEY and CDR2 as SMNVEV (reference sequence). The CDR3 contains 14 residues. The CDR3 coding sequence is TGTGCCAGCAGTTTATCGGCCGGGGTTATAGGCTACACCTTC. Translated, it gives CASSLSAGVIGYTF.

The chain employs TRBV6-1 and TRBJ1-1; D unclear. V lost 7 bases and J 4 bases, leaving 16 bases between the germline ends. This CDR3 has 14 amino acids. CDR1 is MNHNS, CDR2 SASEGT, per germline. CDR3 residues: CASNKFRLGTEAFF. DNA for the CDR3: TGTGCCAGCAATAAATTCCGTCTCGGCACTGAAGCTTTCTTT.

Comment on this clonotype: A read error may explain this, as a much larger clone is one base away. The chain employs TRBV20-1 and TRBJ2-5; D not certain. CDR1 and CDR2 from the germline V gene are DFQATT and SNEGSKA (reference sequence). CDR3 length equals 14 residues. As DNA, the CDR3 is TGCAGTGCTAGAGTACCAGTTTTACAAGAGACCCAGTCCTTC. It translates to CSARVPVLQETQSF.

This clonotype has a count of ten or more. The chain employs TRBV18 and TRBJ2-7; D is possibly TRBD2 (5 bases). Between the trimmed V and J ends, which lost 2 bases and 7 bases, there was a span of 15 bases. The CDR3 consists of 14 residues. The germline CDR1 and CDR2 sequences are KGHSH and LQKENI. In nucleotides, the CDR3 is TGTGCCAGCTCACCAGTCGTCGGGGTTGAAGAGCAGTACGTC. Translation: CASSPVVGVEEQYV.

V gene TRBV10-3 combines with J gene TRBJ2-7; 11 bases are a match to TRBD2. Trimming cost V 8 bases and J 4 bases; bases outside gene matches: 16. In germline, CDR1 is ENHRY, CDR2 SYGVKD. The CDR3 totals 17 residues. This CDR3 is CAISRSTSGVRTYEQYF. CDR3 DNA: TGTGCCATCTCCCGGTCGACTAGCGGGGTTAGAACATACGAGCAGTACTTC.

This clonotype was detected only a few times. This sequence joins TRBV30 and TRBJ1-5; no definite D call. The CDR3 runs to 16 residues. Per germline, CDR1 GTSNPN and CDR2 SVGIG (reference sequence). V was pared by 2 bases and J by 0 bases, with 14 bases between. The chain's CDR3 is CAWSSRGGYSNQPQHF. The CDR3 DNA follows: TGTGCCTGGAGTTCCCGGGGAGGTTATAGCAATCAGCCCCAGCATTTT.

Points on this clonotype: With a much larger clone just one base away, this may be a read error. V gene TRBV12-3 or TRBV12-4 combines with J gene TRBJ2-1; tentative D call: TRBD2 (6 bases). The CDR3 extends over 14 amino acids. V was clipped by 10 bases and J by 8 bases, with 21 bases between them. CDR3 loop: CANNFTTSFDEQFF. In DNA, the CDR3 is TGTGCCAACAATTTCACGACTAGTTTTGATGAGCAGTTCTTC.

This clonotype was detected ten times or more. The chain combines TRBV30 with TRBJ2-3; maybe TRBD2 (6 bases). This CDR3 has 13 residues. V was shortened by 8 bases and J by 0 bases, with 12 bases between the two germline ends. Germline values: CDR1 GTSNPN, CDR2 SVGIG (reference sequence). CDR3 in amino acids: CAGRGASTDTQYF. In nucleotides, the CDR3 is TGTGCCGGCCGCGGGGCTAGCACAGATACGCAGTATTTT.

This clonotype has ten or more counts. The chain couples TRBV2 to TRBJ2-5; 10 nucleotides align to TRBD1. The germline V gene has CDR1 SNHLY and CDR2 FYNNEI. The CDR3 extends over 11 amino acids. V lost 4 bases to trimming and J lost 14 bases; unmatched junction nucleotides: 4. The CDR3 is CASSADRGRYF. Here the CDR3 DNA reads TGTGCCAGCAGTGCCGACAGGGGGCGATACTTC. The whole variable domain, filled in from reference TRBV2 and TRBJ2-5, reads EPEVTQTPSHQVTQMGQEVILRCVPISNHLYFYWYRQILGQKVEFLVSFYNNEISEKSEIFDDQFSVERPDGSNFTLKIRSTKLEDSAMYFCASSADRGRYFGPGTRLLVL.

This clonotype was recorded many times. The chain is built from TRBV6-1 and TRBJ1-2; no firm D call. The CDR3 runs to 13 residues. V was clipped by 5 bases and J by 5 bases, with 12 bases between them. Germline CDR1 reads MNHNS; CDR2 reads SASEGT. In DNA, the CDR3 is TGTGCCAGCAGTCGAATGGAAGAGTATGGCTACACCTTC. Its translation: CASSRMEEYGYTF.

This clonotype was counted many times. The chain couples TRBV3-1 to TRBJ2-5; 10 positions agree with TRBD1. V lost 1 base, J lost 4 bases, and 3 bases stayed unmatched. CDR1 is LGHDT, CDR2 YNNKEL, per germline (reference sequence). CDR3 length: 15 amino acids. Here the CDR3 reads CASSQGDRGRETQYF. CDR3 nucleotides: TGTGCCAGCAGCCAAGGCGACAGGGGGCGAGAGACCCAGTACTTC.

Comments on this clonotype: At one boundary the junction diverges from the germline segment, which might be a read error. V is TRBV5-6 and J is TRBJ2-6; TRBD1 matches at 8 bases. The germline V gene has CDR1 SGHDT and CDR2 YYEEEE. The CDR3 length is 11 residues. For the CDR3, the DNA is TGTGCCAGCAGCCCCGGGACAGGCGTGACCTTC. It specifies CASSPGTGVTF.

Ten or more counts support this clonotype. V and J are TRBV12-3 or TRBV12-4 and TRBJ1-2; a weak D match, TRBD1 (5 bases). The ends were cut back, 5 bases at V and 2 bases at J, with 9 bases in the middle. CDR3 length: 13 residues. CDR3 coding DNA: TGTGCCAGCAGTCGTAAGGGGAACTATGGCTACACCTTC. Translating it yields CASSRKGNYGYTF.

This clonotype was recorded many times. This rearrangement joins TRBV20-1 to TRBJ2-3; 8 bases are shared with TRBD2. CDR3 size: 14 residues. V dropped 0 bases and J dropped 5; count of bases not matched to a gene: 4. The germline gives CDR1 DFQATT, CDR2 SNEGSKA (reference sequence). The CDR3 is CSARDRTSGDTQYF. As DNA, the CDR3 is TGCAGTGCTAGAGATCGAACTAGCGGAGATACGCAGTATTTT.

Details on this clonotype: This sequence may be a read error, since a much larger clone differs from it by one base. The genes are TRBV5-1 and TRBJ2-7, with TRBD2 matching 7 bases. The V gene's germline CDR1 is SGHRS and CDR2 YFSETQ. The CDR3 runs to 13 residues. With V trimmed by 4 bases and J by 10 bases, 11 bases remained unmatched. The CDR3 region has the DNA TGCGCCAGCAGCCCTAGCGGCCCGAGGGATCAGTACTTC. Translating it yields CASSPSGPRDQYF.

This clonotype was seen at least ten times. The gene calls are TRBV12-5 and TRBJ2-7, with D possibly being TRBD2 (5 bases). This CDR3 has 10 residues. V lost 9 bases to trimming and J lost 7 bases, with 10 bases between them. CDR1 is LGHNT and CDR2 is FRNRAP in the germline V gene. The CDR3 DNA is TGTGCTAGGAGGGCAGAAGAGCAGTACGTC. Translated: CARRAEEQYV.

This clonotype was counted many times. This chain joins TRBV20-1 and TRBJ2-3; D is perhaps TRBD1 or TRBD2 (5 bases each). This CDR3 contains 17 residues. The ends were cut back, 5 bases at V and 4 bases at J, with 25 bases in the middle. In germline, CDR1 is DFQATT, CDR2 SNEGSKA (reference sequence). The CDR3 loop reads CSASPLLAAMGADTQYF. As DNA, the CDR3 is TGCAGTGCTTCCCCCCTTCTGGCCGCCATGGGGGCAGATACGCAGTATTTT.

In this sample, this clonotype turned up a few times. A read error may produce the germline difference seen at one junction end. The rearrangement joins TRBV29-1 to TRBJ2-6; the match to TRBD1 covers 8 bases. This CDR3 spans 16 amino acids. Germline CDR1 and CDR2: SQVTM and ANQGSEA. CDR3 coding DNA: TGCAGCGCTGAAGGATTGACAGGGGTTGGGGCCAACGTCCTGACTTTC. Its translation: CSAEGLTGVGANVLTF.

This clonotype was observed at least ten times. V is TRBV10-2 and J is TRBJ2-1, with D perhaps assigned TRBD1 or TRBD2 (5 bases each). The CDR3 length is 14 residues. In germline, CDR1 is WSHSY, CDR2 SAAADI. V was clipped by 6 bases and J by 6 bases, with 15 bases between them. The CDR3 sequence: CASRSTGAPNEQFF. The DNA for the CDR3 is TGCGCCAGCAGATCTACCGGGGCCCCCAATGAGCAGTTCTTC.